This TCR beta chain is from a study of T-cell memory formation after mild COVID-19. The study, taken as a whole, reports: Among clones peaking at day 37 in the second wave, SARS-CoV-2 specificity remained unconfirmed.

TCRdb reprocessed the 5' RACE reads via MiXCR and lists one record per CDR3 protein. Here the sample spans 150,000 to 200,000 distinct CDR3 sequences, under 20% being singletons. In regard to this clonotype: What it recognizes is unknown.

Germline CDR1 and CDR2: SGHRS and YFSETQ. J gave up 12 bases and V 2 bases, and 5 bases lay outside the gene matches. This CDR3 contains 14 residues. Sequenced: PBMCs or a T cell subset sorted from them (not recorded which). The chain has TRBV5-1 and TRBJ2-1, with 13 positions matching TRBD2. This TCR came from a man between 18 and 29 years old who had mild COVID-19 (a few samples of this study predate the infection). Cell type and time point are not known. DNA of the CDR3: TGCGCCAGCAGCTTAACTAGCGGGGGGGTGGTGCAGTTCTTC. Protein: CASSLTSGGVVQFF.